This T cell receptor beta chain is drawn from a study of Graves' ophthalmopathy and Graves' hyperthyroidism. Study results and limitations: Researchers report that a 13-signature model separated ophthalmopathy from stable hyperthyroidism, posting less than 90% sensitivity and about 80% specificity.

The study amplified TCR beta CDR3 regions using RNA transcripts. First-round RT-PCR used HTBI primers; second-round multiplex PCR followed. TCRdb independently ran MiXCR on the multiplex PCR reads; one entry per CDR3 protein. Counted here are more than 550,000 distinct CDR3 sequences, roughly 39% occurring once; the ten biggest clones make up more than 2.5%. The length of the CDR3 is 13 residues. V was pared by 0 bases and J by 7 bases, with 9 bases between. Germline V gene sequence: CDR1 LGHNA, CDR2 YSLEER. No donor had other autoimmune disease, uncontrolled infection, pregnancy or lactation. Serum thyroxine and TRAb, along with clinical symptoms, thyroid ultrasound and orbital computed tomography, were what diagnosis relied on. A roughly 9.7 ml volume of fresh peripheral blood provided the PBMCs. This clonotype turned up a few times. Its antigen is undetermined.

The chain combines TRBV4-3 with TRBJ1-1; D not certain. This TCR derives from an adult man with Graves' ophthalmopathy. Source material: peripheral blood. The CDR3 coding sequence is TGCGCCAGCAGCCAAGATCTAGGCCATGAAGCTTTCTTT. The encoded protein is CASSQDLGHEAFF.